The 20 T cell receptor beta chains below were found in one sample sequenced in a study of blood T cells in healthy people across ages. The authors ran a second PCR of 7 to 11 cycles using a sample-barcoded 5' primer and a J-beta primer mix. TCRdb passed the 5' RACE reads through MiXCR, listing each CDR3 protein once. The sample holds over 600,000 distinct CDR3 sequences, about 46% seen once. Sequenced: blood. These receptors came from an elderly man in good health.

The CDR3 DNA reads TGTGCCAGCAGCACCCTTTTTGGAGGGGAGCTGTTTTTT. This codes for CASSTLFGGELFF. The chain has TRBV7-2 and TRBJ2-2, with D uncertain. The CDR3 consists of 13 residues. CDR1 and CDR2 from the germline V gene are SGHTA and FQGNSA. V shed 5 bases and J shed 8 bases, with 12 bases lying between them. Variable domain in full (rest from reference TRBV7-2 and TRBJ2-2): GAGVSQSPSNKVTEKGKDVELRCDPISGHTALYWYRQSLGQGLEFLIYFQGNSAPDKSGLPSDRFSAERTGGSVSTLTIQRTQQEDSAVYLCASSTLFGGELFFGEGSRLTVL.

This clonotype was observed many times. The chain links TRBV20-1 to TRBJ2-1; the match to TRBD2 covers 10 bases. The CDR3 length is 12 residues. After removal of 6 bases from V and 4 bases from J, the junction contained 0 bases not matched to a gene. Per the germline V gene, CDR1 is DFQATT and CDR2 is SNEGSKA (reference sequence). CDR3 protein: CSATSGYNEQFF. Written as DNA, the CDR3 is TGCAGTGCGACTAGCGGGTACAATGAGCAGTTCTTC.

The chain combines TRBV9 with TRBJ2-3; 7 bases map to TRBD2. Germline values: CDR1 SGDLS, CDR2 YYNGEE. This CDR3 contains 15 residues. V was pared by 0 bases and J by 7 bases, with 8 bases of the junction left unmatched. The CDR3 reads CASSVGPVGGNTQYF. For the CDR3, the DNA is TGTGCCAGCAGCGTAGGGCCTGTGGGAGGGAATACGCAGTATTTT.

This chain links TRBV28 with TRBJ1-5, with TRBD1 identical over 9 bases. The length of the CDR3 is 15 residues. V was clipped by 7 bases and J by 2 bases; unmatched bases: 6. Germline V gene data show CDR1 as MDHEN and CDR2 as SYDVKM. The CDR3 protein is CASNPGQGRNQPQHF. The CDR3 region has the DNA TGTGCCAGCAATCCGGGACAGGGTCGCAATCAGCCCCAGCATTTT.

The chain links TRBV6-1 to TRBJ2-7; D possibly corresponds to TRBD1 (6 bases). The V and J ends lost 3 bases and 4 bases respectively, with 16 bases between them. The CDR3 extends over 15 amino acids. CDR1 is MNHNS and CDR2 is SASEGT in the germline V gene. This chain's CDR3 is CASSEGHIGRYEQYF. CDR3 DNA sequence: TGTGCCAGCAGTGAGGGACACATAGGGAGATACGAGCAGTACTTC.

As to this clonotype: This may be a read error: a much more frequent sequence differs by one nucleotide. The chain couples TRBV10-3 to TRBJ2-1, with TRBD2 matching 12 bases. This CDR3 contains 17 residues. The germline gives CDR1 ENHRY, CDR2 SYGVKD. CDR3 sequence reads: CASSERAGTSGSNEQFF. CDR3 DNA sequence: TGTGCCAGCAGTGAGCGGGCCGGGACTAGCGGGTCCAATGAGCAGTTCTTC.

V and J are TRBV5-5 and TRBJ2-5; D might be TRBD2 (6 bases). CDR3 length: 14 residues. V lost 4 bases, J lost 5 bases, and 15 bases lay in between. CDR1 is SGHKS and CDR2 is YYEKEE in the germline V gene (reference sequence). DNA for the CDR3: TGTGCCAGCAGCCGGGACTGGGGGAGGGAGACCCAGTACTTC. Amino acids: CASSRDWGRETQYF.

V is TRBV29-1 and J is TRBJ2-1, with 13 bases that match TRBD2. With V trimmed by 4 bases and J by 2 bases, 11 bases remained unmatched. The CDR3 covers 18 residues. Germline loops: CDR1 SQVTM, CDR2 ANQGSEA. The CDR3 here is CSVGGVTSGRFAYNEQFF. The CDR3 region has the DNA TGCAGCGTTGGCGGGGTGACTAGCGGGAGGTTCGCCTACAATGAGCAGTTCTTC.

This clonotype was found many times. This chain connects TRBV5-1 to TRBJ2-1; 9 bases match TRBD2. The V and J ends lost 1 base and 3 bases, in that order; junction bases with no gene match: 5. CDR1 is SGHRS and CDR2 is YFSETQ in the germline V gene. This CDR3 is built from 16 residues. This CDR3 reads CASSLNSGGLYNEQFF. The CDR3 DNA follows: TGCGCCAGCAGCTTGAATAGCGGGGGCCTCTACAATGAGCAGTTCTTC.

V and J are TRBV7-3 and TRBJ2-7; TRBD2 aligns across 11 bases. V lost 6 bases to trimming and J lost 6 bases; unmatched junction nucleotides: 10. The CDR3 spans 15 residues. CDR1 and CDR2 from the germline V gene are SGHTA and FQGTGA. The CDR3 sequence is CASSPFSGRASEQYF. DNA of the CDR3: TGTGCCAGCAGTCCTTTTAGCGGGAGGGCCAGCGAGCAGTACTTC.

Note on this clonotype: One end of the junction does not line up with germline, which may come from a read error. The rearrangement uses TRBV6-5 and TRBJ2-7; 10 nucleotides match TRBD1. The CDR3 extends over 15 amino acids. CDR1 is MNHEY, CDR2 SVGAGI, per germline. The CDR3 DNA follows: TGTGCCGGCAGTTACCCTGGACAGGGGGTATACGAGCAGTACTTC. Translating gives CAGSYPGQGVYEQYF.

Concerning this clonotype itself: At one of its ends the junction is not consistent with the germline gene, which may arise from a read error. The chain is built from TRBV27 and TRBJ1-6; D gene ambiguous. CDR3 size: 13 residues. The V gene's germline CDR1 is MNHEY and CDR2 SMNVEV (reference sequence). The CDR3 nucleotides read TGTGCCAGCAGTTTATTTACGGAGTCACCCCCCCACTTT. This codes for CASSLFTESPPHF.

The rearrangement links TRBV12-5 to TRBJ1-1; possible D gene TRBD1, 6 bases. Germline V CDR1 and CDR2: LGHNT, FRNRAP. The CDR3 contains 16 residues. Trimming cost V 8 bases and J 0 bases, with 19 bases left between them. CDR3 sequence reads: CASPAPQGQLNTEAFF. The CDR3 DNA reads TGTGCTAGTCCGGCGCCCCAGGGGCAGCTGAACACTGAAGCTTTCTTT.

There are a few counts of this clonotype. The chain recombines TRBV3-1 with TRBJ2-1; D perhaps matches TRBD2 (6 bases). V lost 1 base and J lost 2, with 12 bases in between. Germline lookup yields CDR1 LGHDT and CDR2 YNNKEL (reference sequence). The CDR3 sequence is 16 residues long. Written as DNA, the CDR3 is TGTGCCAGCAGCCAAGTATCCGGGACTCCCTACAATGAGCAGTTCTTC. Protein: CASSQVSGTPYNEQFF.

A few counts support this clonotype. The chain combines TRBV11-3 with TRBJ1-1; no clear D. CDR1 and CDR2 (germline): SGHNT, YENEEA. This CDR3 is built from 13 residues. The ends were cut back, 2 bases at V and 4 bases at J, with 8 bases in the middle. The CDR3 DNA reads as TGTGCCAGCAGCTTATGGAAGGGCACTGAAGCTTTCTTT. Protein sequence: CASSLWKGTEAFF.

CDR3 amino acids: CASSPGGVGETQYF. CDR3 nucleotide sequence: TGTGCCAGCAGCCCTGGAGGGGTCGGTGAGACCCAGTACTTC. V and J are TRBV7-9 and TRBJ2-5; D perhaps matches TRBD2 (6 bases). The CDR3 is 14 residues long. Trimming shortened V by 5 bases and J by 5 bases, and 15 bases separated the two germline ends. Germline CDR1 is SEHNR and CDR2 is FQNEAQ (reference sequence).

The table lists this clonotype with a few counts. This chain's CDR3 is CASSLGSGAWGNTEAFF. DNA for the CDR3: TGTGCCAGCAGCTTAGGCTCAGGGGCATGGGGAAACACTGAAGCTTTCTTT. The chain couples TRBV11-2 to TRBJ1-1; possibly TRBD1 for D (6 bases). CDR3 length: 17 amino acids. Deletions cut 1 base from V and 2 bases from J, with 17 bases between. Germline-derived CDR1 and CDR2 are SGHAT and FQNNGV.

This clonotype showed up just a few times. The chain is built from TRBV4-3 and TRBJ1-6; maybe TRBD1 (6 bases). This CDR3 is 13 amino acids long. Per germline, CDR1 LGHNA and CDR2 YSLEER. The germline V and J ends were trimmed by 2 bases and 7 bases, with 6 bases remaining between them. The CDR3 here is CASSQTGNSPLHF. Written as DNA, the CDR3 is TGCGCCAGCAGCCAAACAGGGAATTCACCCCTCCACTTT.

This clonotype was counted between two and nine times. The gene calls are TRBV29-1 and TRBJ2-7, with D tentatively TRBD2 (7 bases). Trimming took 4 bases from V and 4 from J, leaving 17 bases between them. This CDR3 has 14 residues. Germline V gives CDR1 SQVTM, CDR2 ANQGSEA. The CDR3 sequence is CSVGGGGAVYEQYF. As DNA, the CDR3 is TGCAGCGTTGGAGGGGGGGGAGCGGTATACGAGCAGTACTTC.

The chain is built from TRBV29-1 and TRBJ1-4, with D perhaps matching TRBD1 (5 bases). The CDR3 sequence is 13 residues long. Germline V lookup: CDR1 SQVTM, CDR2 ANQGSEA. V was cut by 2 bases and J by 7 bases, with 11 bases left in between. The CDR3 DNA is TGCAGCGTTGAATGGCAGGGAAGTGAAAAACTGTTTTTT. Translated: CSVEWQGSEKLFF. Drawing the rest from reference TRBV29-1 and TRBJ1-4, the complete variable domain is SAVISQKPSRDICQRGTSLTIQCQVDSQVTMMFWYRQQPGQSLTLIATANQGSEATYESGFVIDKFPISRPNLTFSTLTVSNMSPEDSSIYLCSVEWQGSEKLFFGSGTQLSVL.